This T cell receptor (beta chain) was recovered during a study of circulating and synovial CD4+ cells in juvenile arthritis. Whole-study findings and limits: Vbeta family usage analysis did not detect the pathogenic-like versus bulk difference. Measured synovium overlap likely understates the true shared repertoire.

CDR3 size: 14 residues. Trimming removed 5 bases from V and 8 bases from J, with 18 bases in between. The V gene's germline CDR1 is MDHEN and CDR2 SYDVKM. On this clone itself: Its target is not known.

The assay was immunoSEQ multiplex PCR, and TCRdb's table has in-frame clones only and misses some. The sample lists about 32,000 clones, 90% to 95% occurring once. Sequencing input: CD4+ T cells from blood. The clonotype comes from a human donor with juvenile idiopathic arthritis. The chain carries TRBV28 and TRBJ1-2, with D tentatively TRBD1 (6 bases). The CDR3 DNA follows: TGTGCCAGCAGTCGTGGGACACATACTCGGGGCTACACCTTC. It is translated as CASSRGTHTRGYTF.